The 18 T cell receptor beta chains presented below share a single source sample, sequenced in a study of lymphopenia after photon versus proton radiotherapy. Clones were read by immunoSEQ multiplex PCR, and TCRdb kept only the in-frame ones, dropping some. The repertoire holds 83,000 or so clones, with around four fifths as singletons. The source was peripheral blood, collected from a patient treated with proton-based radiotherapy. The receptors derive from a man aged 55 to 70 with pancreatic cancer.

This chain uses TRBV9 with TRBJ2-5; 11 bases agree with TRBD2. V was clipped by 0 bases and J by 5 bases; unmatched bases: 6. CDR1 is SGDLS, CDR2 YYNGEE, per germline. The CDR3 spans 16 residues. CDR3 coding DNA: TGTGCCAGCAGCGTAGTAACTAGCGGGAGAGGGGAGACCCAGTACTTC. The encoded protein is CASSVVTSGRGETQYF.

This clone appeared a few times. V is TRBV7-3 and J is TRBJ2-7; 7 bases map to TRBD1. The CDR3 extends over 13 amino acids. Per the germline V gene, CDR1 is SGHTA and CDR2 is FQGTGA. The junction had 7 bases not matched to a gene; V was cut back by 9 bases and J by 2 bases. The CDR3 DNA is TGTGCCAGATACCGGGACAGCCCCTACGAGCAGTACTTC. Translated, it gives CARYRDSPYEQYF. The full variable domain, rest sourced from reference TRBV7-3 and TRBJ2-7, is GAGVSQTPSNKVTEKGKYVELRCDPISGHTALYWYRQSLGQGPEFLIYFQGTGAADDSGLPNDRFFAVRPEGSVSTLKIQRTERGDSAVYLCARYRDSPYEQYFGPGTRLTVT.

The sample holds one count of this clone. The rearrangement links TRBV14 to TRBJ2-5, with 10 positions matching TRBD1. J lost 1 base, V lost 5 bases, and 10 bases had no gene match. CDR3 length: 17 amino acids. Germline lookup yields CDR1 SGHDN and CDR2 FVKESK. The CDR3, as DNA: TGTGCCAGCAGCTTGGGACAGGGGCTGATACCCCAAGAGACCCAGTACTTC. Amino acid sequence: CASSLGQGLIPQETQYF.

The chain links TRBV15 to TRBJ1-4; D is uncertain. The germline V gene encodes CDR1 LNHNV and CDR2 YYDKDF (reference sequence). This CDR3 spans 13 amino acids. Trimming took off 2 bases at V and 8 bases at J, with 9 bases between the two ends. The CDR3 is CATSRREGEKLFF. The CDR3 coding sequence is TGTGCCACCAGCAGACGAGAAGGAGAAAAACTGTTTTTT.

The chain links TRBV6-6 to TRBJ1-1; D ambiguous. Germline CDR1 MNHNY, CDR2 SVGAGI (reference sequence). V shed 4 bases and J shed 0 bases, with 9 bases lying between them. The CDR3 covers 14 residues. CDR3 sequence reads: CASSLTSMNTEAFF. The DNA of the CDR3 is TGTGCCAGCAGTTTGACATCAATGAACACTGAAGCTTTCTTT.

The V gene is TRBV19, the J gene TRBJ2-3; TRBD2 agrees at 14 bases. The CDR3 runs 15 residues. V shed 8 bases and J 6 bases; nucleotides not matched to a gene: 7. The germline gives CDR1 LNHDA, CDR2 SQIVND (reference sequence). The CDR3 sequence: CASGTSGSRLDTQYF. The CDR3 bases are TGTGCCAGTGGGACTAGCGGGAGTCGACTCGATACGCAGTATTTT. The complete variable domain, with remaining parts taken from reference TRBV19 and TRBJ2-3, reads DGGITQSPKYLFRKEGQNVTLSCEQNLNHDAMYWYRQDPGQGLRLIYYSQIVNDFQKGDIAEGYSVSREKKESFPLTVTSAQKNPTAFYLCASGTSGSRLDTQYFGPGTRLTVL.

The V and J genes are TRBV5-5 and TRBJ2-1; D is ambiguous. CDR1 and CDR2 (germline): SGHKS, YYEKEE (reference sequence). V was clipped by 6 bases and J by 10 bases, with 17 bases between them. This CDR3 contains 13 residues. The CDR3 DNA reads TGTGCCAGCAACCTACTACCTAGTGTCGAGCAGTTCTTC. Protein product: CASNLLPSVEQFF.

This clone was seen a few times. The chain combines TRBV19 with TRBJ2-3, with a possible D match to TRBD2 (6 bases). Germline CDR1 reads LNHDA; CDR2 reads SQIVND (reference sequence). Trimming left V 1 base short and J 9 bases short, with 8 bases between. The CDR3 sequence is 12 residues long. The CDR3 DNA is TGTGCCAGTAGTATAGTGGAGGGGACGCAGTATTTT. This encodes CASSIVEGTQYF.

As DNA, the CDR3 is TGTGCCTGGAGTGTAATAGCGGGAAAATTCTCCTACAATGAGCAGTTCTTC. Its translation: CAWSVIAGKFSYNEQFF. The rearrangement joins TRBV30 to TRBJ2-1; 8 bases line up with TRBD2. V was pared by 0 bases and J by 0 bases, with 7 bases of the junction left unmatched. This CDR3 is built from 17 residues. The germline gives CDR1 GTSNPN, CDR2 SVGIG (reference sequence). Drawing the rest from reference TRBV30 and TRBJ2-1, the complete variable domain is SQTIHQWPATLVQPVGSPLSLECTVEGTSNPNLYWYRQAAGRGLQLLFYSVGIGQISSEVPQNLSASRPQDRQFILSSKKLLLSDSGFYLCAWSVIAGKFSYNEQFFGPGTRLTVL.

This clone was found many times. CDR3 nucleotide sequence: TGTGCCAGCAACGTTTTCCGGGACAGGGTAACTGAAGCTTTCTTT. It yields the protein CASNVFRDRVTEAFF. V and J are TRBV13 and TRBJ1-1; 9 nucleotides agree with TRBD1. The V gene's germline CDR1 is PRHDT and CDR2 FYEKMQ (reference sequence). CDR3 size: 15 residues. The junction had 11 bases not matched to a gene; V was cut back by 7 bases and J by 5 bases.

The rearrangement joins TRBV5-1 to TRBJ2-5; tentatively, D is TRBD2 (6 bases). V dropped 4 bases and J dropped 9 bases, with 19 bases sitting between them. This CDR3 is 14 amino acids long. CDR1 is SGHRS, CDR2 YFSETQ, per germline. CDR3 DNA: TGCGCCAGCAGCCACGCTAGCGAAGGCAGGCCCCAGTACTTC. It encodes CASSHASEGRPQYF.

This chain joins TRBV27 and TRBJ1-5, with TRBD1 identical over 7 bases. This CDR3 is 17 amino acids long. V trimming: 5 bases; J trimming: 4 bases; junction bases outside the gene matches: 14. Looked up from germline, CDR1 is MNHEY and CDR2 is SMNVEV (reference sequence). CDR3 DNA: TGTGCCAGCAGTATCGACATTCGGGACAGCTGGAATCAGCCCCAGCATTTT. Encoded protein: CASSIDIRDSWNQPQHF.

The chain employs TRBV5-4 and TRBJ1-5, with 8 bases that match TRBD1. Germline assignment: CDR1 SGHNT and CDR2 YYREEE (reference sequence). This CDR3 is 15 amino acids long. Unmatched junction bases numbered 0, after V lost 0 bases and J lost 1 base. CDR3: CASSLGQGSNQPQHF. CDR3 sequence (DNA): TGTGCCAGCAGCTTGGGACAGGGGAGCAATCAGCCCCAGCATTTT.

The rearrangement uses TRBV27 and TRBJ2-1, with a weak D call TRBD2 (5 bases). CDR3 length: 13 amino acids. Germline lookup yields CDR1 MNHEY and CDR2 SMNVEV (reference sequence). V was shortened by 6 bases and J by 7 bases, with 13 bases between the two germline ends. In DNA, the CDR3 is TGTGCCAGCAGGACGGAGGTGGGAAATGAGCAGTTCTTC. It is translated as CASRTEVGNEQFF.

The chain joins TRBV10-3 to TRBJ1-5; TRBD1 is a possible D gene (5 bases). V gave up 6 bases and J gave up 4 bases, with 7 bases separating them. Germline assignment: CDR1 ENHRY and CDR2 SYGVKD. CDR3 length equals 12 residues. CDR3 nucleotide sequence: TGTGCCATCAGGGGGGTTAATCAGCCCCAGCATTTT. Its protein is CAIRGVNQPQHF.

This sequence joins TRBV6-5 and TRBJ2-5; 9 nucleotides match TRBD2. The DNA end is a closer match to TRBJ2-7, so the J assignment may be wrong. Germline CDR1 and CDR2: MNHEY and SVGAGI. CDR3 length: 14 amino acids. The CDR3 protein is CASSYSREGREQYF. CDR3 in DNA: TGTGCCAGCAGTTACTCGCGGGAGGGCCGCGAGCAGTACTTC.

In this sample, this clone turned up once. The chain couples TRBV7-2 to TRBJ2-5; 7 bases align to TRBD2. The V gene end was trimmed by 5 bases and the J gene end by 5 bases; junction bases not matched to a gene: 11. The CDR3 is 15 amino acids. The germline V gene has CDR1 SGHTA and CDR2 FQGNSA. The CDR3 DNA follows: TGTGCCAGCAGCCTAGGAGGGCCCGGGAGGGAGACCCAGTACTTC. Translating it yields CASSLGGPGRETQYF.

The chain couples TRBV19 to TRBJ2-7; TRBD2 aligns across 7 bases. The CDR3 is 15 amino acids. CDR1 is LNHDA and CDR2 is SQIVND in the germline V gene (reference sequence). V was pared by 5 bases and J by 7 bases, with 14 bases of the junction left unmatched. The CDR3 DNA reads TGTGCCAGTAGTGAAACTAGTTGGCCGGGGGGAGAGCAGTACTTC. The encoded protein is CASSETSWPGGEQYF.